This T cell receptor (beta chain) emerged from a study of early stage breast cancer tumors. Comment on this clone: Its cognate antigen is unknown.

General study results and limits: Tumors had about 2.6-fold higher T cell density than normal breast. Enriched TCRB sequences shared across patients were mostly commonly generated sequences.

Germline-derived CDR1 and CDR2 are SGDLS and YYNGEE. The CDR3 consists of 17 residues. V was trimmed by 0 bases and J by 4 bases, leaving 19 bases between them. Assay: immunoSEQ multiplex PCR; the TCRdb copy retains only in-frame clones and omits some. The repertoire has around 28,000 clones, approximately 80% of them found once; the top ten carry about 13%. Sample: blood. V usage is TRBV9 and J usage is TRBJ1-1; possible D gene TRBD1, 6 bases. The receptor was derived from a person between 60 and 69 years old with breast cancer. In DNA, the CDR3 is TGTGCCAGCAGCGTAGTGGCCAGGGGAACGTGGGGCACTGAAGCTTTCTTT. This translates into CASSVVARGTWGTEAFF. Full variable domain (missing parts from reference TRBV9 and TRBJ1-1): DSGVTQTPKHLITATGQRVTLRCSPRSGDLSVYWYQQSLDQGLQFLIQYYNGEERAKGNILERFSAQQFPDLHSELNLSSLELGDSALYFCASSVVARGTWGTEAFFGQGTRLTVV.